The sample holds a few counts of the clone carrying this T cell receptor beta chain. This record comes from a study of spatial heterogeneity in lung cancer. Stated time point: blood at routine non-recurrence follow-up after resection. TCRdb re-derived calls from the 5' RACE reads in MiXCR, one entry per CDR3 protein. The table lists fewer than 100,000 distinct CDR3 sequences, around 19% of them singletons. The sequence was collected from a male donor with early-stage non-small cell lung cancer. The sample was PBMCs, taken at follow-up.

The CDR3 spells CASSQARTSGDQETQYF. CDR3 DNA sequence: TGCGCCAGCAGCCAAGCCCGGACTAGCGGGGACCAAGAGACCCAGTACTTC. The chain is built from TRBV4-1 and TRBJ2-5; 12 nucleotides match TRBD2. Germline assignment: CDR1 MGHRA and CDR2 YSYEKL. The CDR3 is made up of 17 amino acids. J was trimmed by 0 bases and V by 1 base; bases with no gene match: 3.